Following are 21 T cell receptor beta chains from one sample sequenced in a study of CD8 T cells in ankylosing spondylitis. Each CDR3 protein is one row after TCRdb ran MiXCR on the 5' RACE reads. The sample shows 150,000 to 200,000 distinct CDR3 sequences, around a tenth of them seen only once. Sequencing was carried out using blood, either unsorted or a sorted T cell fraction (not recorded which). The receptors derive from a male donor with ankylosing spondylitis or in good health (not recorded which).

This clonotype has ten or more counts. The chain recombines TRBV5-1 with TRBJ1-2, with D tentatively TRBD1 (6 bases). Trimming removed 0 bases from V and 6 bases from J, with 12 bases in between. Per the germline V gene, CDR1 is SGHRS and CDR2 is YFSETQ. The CDR3 has 14 residues. As DNA, the CDR3 is TGCGCCAGCAGCTTGGTCCGGGGGGCGGATGGCTACACCTTC. Protein sequence: CASSLVRGADGYTF.

This clonotype was counted many times. The chain couples TRBV12-3 or TRBV12-4 to TRBJ2-1; 14 bases map to TRBD2. V gave up 10 bases and J gave up 2 bases; unmatched junction bases: 10. The CDR3 is 17 residues long. CDR3 in DNA: TGTGCCACAATGGGACTAGCGGGAGTCGGGACCTACAATGAGCAGTTCTTC. Translating gives CATMGLAGVGTYNEQFF.

This clonotype was counted many times. V usage is TRBV27 and J usage is TRBJ2-7; 8 bases align to TRBD1. J was trimmed by 7 bases and V by 5 bases; bases with no gene match: 13. The CDR3 has 15 amino acids. Germline V lookup: CDR1 MNHEY, CDR2 SMNVEV (reference sequence). DNA for the CDR3: TGTGCCAGCAGTCCCCGACAGGGGATTACGGGAGAGCAGTACTTC. It translates to CASSPRQGITGEQYF.

The chain uses TRBV5-1 and TRBJ2-7; no reliable D call. The ends were cut back, 0 bases at V and 3 bases at J, with 13 bases in the middle. In germline, CDR1 is SGHRS, CDR2 YFSETQ. There are 15 residues in the CDR3. The CDR3 reads CASSLEGFWDYEQYF. DNA of the CDR3: TGCGCCAGCAGCTTGGAAGGTTTCTGGGACTACGAGCAGTACTTC.

This clonotype was detected ten times or more. The V and J genes are TRBV27 and TRBJ1-6; 7 bases line up with TRBD1. The CDR3 covers 19 residues. Germline values: CDR1 MNHEY, CDR2 SMNVEV (reference sequence). V trimming: 3 bases; J trimming: 1 base; junction bases outside the gene matches: 12. The CDR3 reads CASSLGRQGVMSYNSPLHF. In DNA, the CDR3 is TGTGCCAGCAGTTTGGGAAGACAGGGAGTGATGTCCTATAATTCACCCCTCCACTTT.

This clonotype was seen a few times. The chain links TRBV29-1 to TRBJ2-7; 11 bases align to TRBD2. The CDR3 is 13 residues long. Germline V gene data show CDR1 as SQVTM and CDR2 as ANQGSEA. Losses at the gene ends were 4 bases for V and 4 bases for J; bases not matched to a gene: 3. The CDR3 nucleotides are TGCAGCGTTGCCGGGACTAGCGGATACGAGCAGTACTTC. It translates to CSVAGTSGYEQYF.

Note on this clonotype: A much larger clone differs by one base, so this may be a read error. CDR3 bases: TGTGCCAGCAGCCAAGGAAACTTGGGAGGGGCCCAGTACTTC. Encoded protein: CASSQGNLGGAQYF. The chain joins TRBV3-1 to TRBJ2-5; 7 nucleotides align to TRBD2. The germline CDR1 and CDR2 sequences are LGHDT and YNNKEL (reference sequence). V dropped 1 base and J dropped 9; count of bases not matched to a gene: 8. CDR3 length: 14 residues.

This clonotype was seen many times. The gene calls are TRBV29-1 and TRBJ2-1, with a tentative D call TRBD2 (5 bases). Germline CDR1 and CDR2: SQVTM and ANQGSEA. The V gene lost 7 bases and the J gene lost 0 bases, with 7 bases spanning the gap. The CDR3 has 12 residues. CDR3 residues: CSGGISYNEQFF. DNA for the CDR3: TGCAGCGGAGGGATCTCCTACAATGAGCAGTTCTTC.

The chain carries TRBV2 and TRBJ1-1; a weak D match, TRBD1 (5 bases). The germline V and J ends were trimmed by 3 bases and 3 bases, with 8 bases remaining between them. Germline V lookup: CDR1 SNHLY, CDR2 FYNNEI. The CDR3 runs to 13 residues. CDR3: CASSDSRDTEAFF. The CDR3 DNA reads as TGTGCCAGCAGTGATTCCAGGGACACTGAAGCTTTCTTT.

This clonotype was detected many times. This chain joins TRBV20-1 and TRBJ2-2; no definite D call. V dropped 0 bases and J dropped 9 bases, with 5 bases sitting between them. This CDR3 comprises 11 residues. Germline assignment: CDR1 DFQATT and CDR2 SNEGSKA (reference sequence). CDR3 region: CSARDAWELFF. CDR3 DNA sequence: TGCAGTGCTAGAGATGCCTGGGAGCTGTTTTTT.

The table lists this clonotype with many counts. This chain joins TRBV29-1 and TRBJ2-7; D call uncertain. V was clipped by 5 bases and J by 2 bases, with 13 bases between them. Looked up from germline, CDR1 is SQVTM and CDR2 is ANQGSEA. The CDR3 is 13 amino acids. The CDR3 DNA reads TGCAGCGTTACGGCTGCCACCACCTACGAGCAGTACTTC. As protein: CSVTAATTYEQYF.

The sample holds many counts of this clonotype. The chain combines TRBV27 with TRBJ1-6; D remains unclear. The CDR3 consists of 10 residues. V was trimmed by 7 bases and J by 11 bases, leaving 6 bases between them. Germline-derived CDR1 and CDR2 are MNHEY and SMNVEV (reference sequence). The CDR3: CASTLPPLHF. The CDR3 nucleotides are TGTGCCAGCACATTACCACCCCTCCACTTT.

The rearrangement uses TRBV7-2 and TRBJ1-1; D gene uncertain. Trimming pared 1 base from V and 6 bases from J, leaving 12 bases between. The CDR3 extends over 14 amino acids. CDR1 and CDR2 from the germline V gene are SGHTA and FQGNSA. The CDR3 is CASSLGSIGAEAFF. In DNA, the CDR3 is TGTGCCAGCAGCTTAGGGTCCATTGGCGCTGAAGCTTTCTTT.

This clonotype has at least ten counts. This chain links TRBV6-1 with TRBJ1-1, with D uncertain. This CDR3 is built from 13 residues. The ends were cut back, 8 bases at V and 5 bases at J, with 15 bases in the middle. CDR1 is MNHNS, CDR2 SASEGT, per germline. The CDR3 loop is CASLPVLGTEAFF. The CDR3 DNA reads TGTGCCAGCCTCCCTGTCTTGGGAACTGAAGCTTTCTTT.

This clonotype was seen only a few times. This CDR3 is CASSTGQGASPLHF. The CDR3 DNA is TGCGCCAGCAGCACGGGACAGGGGGCTTCACCCCTCCACTTT. V gene TRBV5-1 combines with J gene TRBJ1-6; 12 positions match TRBD1. V shed 4 bases and J 9 bases; nucleotides not matched to a gene: 2. CDR3 length equals 14 residues. Germline CDR1 is SGHRS and CDR2 is YFSETQ.

The chain employs TRBV7-2 and TRBJ2-5; D uncertain. Looked up from germline, CDR1 is SGHTA and CDR2 is FQGNSA. The CDR3 runs to 15 residues. The V end lost 3 bases, the J end lost 4 bases, and 15 bases lay between the germline ends. CDR3 residues: CASSLQLQVGETQYF. The CDR3 DNA is TGTGCCAGCAGCTTGCAGCTTCAGGTCGGAGAGACCCAGTACTTC.

This clonotype was seen at least ten times. V gene TRBV5-1 combines with J gene TRBJ1-2; D is possibly TRBD1 (6 bases). V shed 4 bases and J shed 0 bases, with 13 bases lying between them. CDR3 length: 15 residues. In germline, CDR1 is SGHRS, CDR2 YFSETQ. CDR3 sequence: CASSLSDSSNYGYTF. The CDR3 nucleotides are TGCGCCAGCAGCCTATCGGACAGCTCTAACTATGGCTACACCTTC.

The chain employs TRBV5-6 and TRBJ2-1; 8 bases align to TRBD2. The J segment lost 10 bases and the V segment lost 2 bases, leaving 11 bases of the junction unmatched. Germline V gene data show CDR1 as SGHDT and CDR2 as YYEEEE. The CDR3 runs 15 residues. This CDR3 is CASSFYRSGNREQFF. In nucleotides, the CDR3 is TGTGCCAGCAGCTTCTACCGTAGCGGGAATCGGGAGCAGTTCTTC.

This clonotype has ten or more counts. The rearrangement links TRBV9 to TRBJ2-3, with 11 bases aligning to TRBD2. Germline V gene lookup returns CDR1 SGDLS and CDR2 YYNGEE. The CDR3 covers 15 residues. The V gene end was trimmed by 4 bases and the J gene end by 4 bases; junction bases not matched to a gene: 5. DNA for the CDR3: TGTGCCAGCAGCCTTAGCGGGGGGGCCGCAGATACGCAGTATTTT. This encodes CASSLSGGAADTQYF.

This clonotype has at least ten counts. V gene TRBV14 combines with J gene TRBJ1-6; a weak D match, TRBD1 (5 bases). The CDR3 runs to 14 residues. Trimming cost V 3 bases and J 2 bases, with 5 bases left between them. CDR1 and CDR2 (germline): SGHDN, FVKESK. CDR3 DNA: TGTGCCAGCAGCCAGACAGCCTATAATTCACCCCTCCACTTT. The encoded protein is CASSQTAYNSPLHF.

The CDR3 loop reads CASTQGPGYTF. The CDR3 region has the DNA TGTGCCAGCACGCAGGGGCCCGGCTACACCTTC. The gene calls are TRBV6-2 or TRBV6-3 and TRBJ1-2; maybe TRBD1 (6 bases). Germline CDR1 is MNHEY and CDR2 is SVGEGT. The CDR3 spans 11 residues. Trimming shortened V by 7 bases and J by 8 bases, and 11 bases separated the two germline ends.